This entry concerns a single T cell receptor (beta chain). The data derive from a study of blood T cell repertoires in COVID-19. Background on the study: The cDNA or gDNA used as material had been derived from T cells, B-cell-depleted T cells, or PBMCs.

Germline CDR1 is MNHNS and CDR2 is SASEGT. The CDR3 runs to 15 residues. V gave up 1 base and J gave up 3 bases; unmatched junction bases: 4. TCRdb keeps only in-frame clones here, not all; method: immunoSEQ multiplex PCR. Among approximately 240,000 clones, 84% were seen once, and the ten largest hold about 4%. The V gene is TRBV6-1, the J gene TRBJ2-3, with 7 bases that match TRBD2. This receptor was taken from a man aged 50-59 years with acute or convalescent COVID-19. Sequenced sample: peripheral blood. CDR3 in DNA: TGTGCCAGCAGTGAAGGCGGGAGAGGGACAGATACGCAGTATTTT. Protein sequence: CASSEGGRGTDTQYF.